Sequencing of this T cell receptor beta chain was carried out in a study of blood T cell repertoires in COVID-19. About the study: Nucleic acid was either cDNA or gDNA, and it came from T cells, B-cell-depleted T cells, or PBMCs.

As handled by the study authors: Using reference gene primer amplification, nucleated cell counts were estimated. Sequencing was performed with immunoSEQ multiplex PCR; in TCRdb, only in-frame clones are kept and a portion is missing. V and J calls and clone size are as listed in that table; D and trimming were resolved from the DNA. The sample carries about 280,000 clones, around 86% recorded once. This CDR3 is built from 13 residues. Germline V CDR1 and CDR2: SGHRS, YFSETQ. V lost 0 bases and J lost 5, with 5 bases in between. Input material: peripheral blood. This clonotype was obtained from a human donor in a cohort sampled during active COVID-19. The V gene is TRBV5-1, the J gene TRBJ2-2; D is unclear. The CDR3 DNA follows: TGCGCCAGCAGCTTGGCCATGACCGGGGAGCTGTTTTTT. Its protein is CASSLAMTGELFF.